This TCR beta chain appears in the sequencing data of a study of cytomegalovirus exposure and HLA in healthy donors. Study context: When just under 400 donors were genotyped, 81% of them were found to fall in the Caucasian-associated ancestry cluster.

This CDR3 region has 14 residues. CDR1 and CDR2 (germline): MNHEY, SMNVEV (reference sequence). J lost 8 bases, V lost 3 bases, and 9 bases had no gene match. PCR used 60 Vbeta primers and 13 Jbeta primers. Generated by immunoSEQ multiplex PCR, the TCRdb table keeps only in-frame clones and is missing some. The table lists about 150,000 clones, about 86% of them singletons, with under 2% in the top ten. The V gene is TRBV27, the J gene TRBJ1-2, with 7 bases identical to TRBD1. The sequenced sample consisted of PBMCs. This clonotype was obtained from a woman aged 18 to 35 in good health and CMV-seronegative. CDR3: CASSLGGTAAGYTF. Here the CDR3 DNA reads TGTGCCAGCAGTTTGGGCGGGACAGCGGCCGGCTACACCTTC.